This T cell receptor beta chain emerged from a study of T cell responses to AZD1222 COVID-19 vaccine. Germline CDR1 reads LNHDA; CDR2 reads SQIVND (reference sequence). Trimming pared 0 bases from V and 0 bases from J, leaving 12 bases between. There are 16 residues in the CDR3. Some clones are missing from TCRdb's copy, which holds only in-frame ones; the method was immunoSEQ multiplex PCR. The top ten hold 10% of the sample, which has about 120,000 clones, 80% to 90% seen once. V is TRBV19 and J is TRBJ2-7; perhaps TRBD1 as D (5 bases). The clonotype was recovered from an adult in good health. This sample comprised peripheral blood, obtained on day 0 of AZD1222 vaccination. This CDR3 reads CASSIDGAESSYEQYF. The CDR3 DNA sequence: TGTGCCAGTAGTATAGATGGGGCGGAGAGCTCCTACGAGCAGTACTTC.